The entry that follows covers one TCR beta chain sequence. This sample was taken from a study of beta chain features in type 1 diabetes. Between the trimmed V and J ends, which lost 3 bases and 8 bases, there was a span of 16 bases. The CDR3 sequence is 14 residues long. Per germline, CDR1 LNHDA and CDR2 SQIVND (reference sequence). Expressed TCRB transcripts were sequenced after all isolated RNA was converted to cDNA. Some clones are missing from TCRdb's copy, which holds only in-frame ones; the method was immunoSEQ multiplex PCR. Of approximately 250,000 clones listed, over 8.5% are singletons. This receptor was taken from a woman aged 18-35 years in good health. Sequenced sample: naive CD4+ T cells from blood. The rearrangement joins TRBV19 to TRBJ1-2, with a weak D call TRBD1 (5 bases). CDR3 in amino acids: CASSMRDFLRGYTF. In DNA form, the CDR3 reads TGTGCCAGTAGTATGAGGGACTTCCTGCGGGGCTACACCTTC.